The 16 T cell receptor beta chains in this list originate from one sample, sequenced in a study of chemoradiotherapy in HPV16-positive cancers. TCRdb's table, derived via immunoSEQ multiplex PCR, lists solely in-frame clones and lacks some. The sample lists some 15,000 clones, 70% to 90% occurring once. The sequences come from blood, collected from a patient who underwent chemoradiotherapy. These receptors came from a human donor with HPV-associated anogenital cancer.

This clone occurred once. This chain joins TRBV5-4 and TRBJ2-5; TRBD1 might be the D (5 bases). From germline, CDR1 is SGHNT and CDR2 YYREEE (reference sequence). V was trimmed by 1 base and J by 1 base, leaving 11 bases between them. The CDR3 runs 15 residues. The CDR3 DNA reads TGTGCCAGCAGCTTGCAGGGCCTGGGCCAAGAGACCCAGTACTTC. Residues: CASSLQGLGQETQYF.

This rearrangement joins TRBV9 to TRBJ1-2, with 8 bases that match TRBD1. Unmatched junction bases numbered 2, after V lost 0 bases and J lost 4 bases. Germline V gene lookup returns CDR1 SGDLS and CDR2 YYNGEE. This CDR3 comprises 14 residues. CDR3 sequence reads: CASSVDTGGYGYTF. CDR3 bases: TGTGCCAGCAGCGTAGATACAGGGGGCTATGGCTACACCTTC.

The CDR3 spells CASSSTGTSGKGYEQYF. CDR3 DNA sequence: TGTGCCAGCAGCTCGACCGGGACTAGCGGGAAAGGGTACGAGCAGTACTTC. The chain joins TRBV7-9 to TRBJ2-7; 13 nucleotides align to TRBD2. CDR1 is SEHNR, CDR2 FQNEAQ, per germline (reference sequence). The CDR3 runs to 17 residues. Trimming removed 4 bases from V and 4 bases from J; junction bases left unmatched: 10.

The chain links TRBV18 to TRBJ2-3, with 7 bases matching TRBD2. The CDR3 totals 15 residues. With 2 bases clipped from V and 4 bases from J, the junction kept 6 bases outside the gene matches. CDR1 KGHSH and CDR2 LQKENI come from the germline V gene. CDR3 region: CASSPFAGEADTQYF. The CDR3 coding sequence is TGTGCCAGCTCACCATTCGCGGGAGAAGCAGATACGCAGTATTTT.

This sequence joins TRBV9 and TRBJ1-1; maybe TRBD1 (5 bases). Germline V gene data show CDR1 as SGDLS and CDR2 as YYNGEE. The CDR3 has 10 amino acids. V gave up 5 bases and J gave up 10 bases, with 9 bases separating them. CDR3 DNA sequence: TGTGCCAGCAGTCCGACAGCAGCTTTCTTT. Protein product: CASSPTAAFF.

This clone was detected only once. V gene TRBV9 combines with J gene TRBJ1-5; a weak D match, TRBD1 (5 bases). Trimming took 0 bases from V and 7 from J, leaving 8 bases between them. The V gene's germline CDR1 is SGDLS and CDR2 YYNGEE. The CDR3 consists of 13 residues. The CDR3 region is CASSVEGIQPQHF. In nucleotides, the CDR3 is TGTGCCAGCAGCGTAGAGGGGATCCAGCCCCAGCATTTT.

The chain employs TRBV6-1 and TRBJ1-5; 7 bases map to TRBD1. Germline assignment: CDR1 MNHNS and CDR2 SASEGT. The length of the CDR3 is 15 residues. CDR3: CAVSKGAGSNQPQHF. CDR3 sequence (DNA): TGTGCAGTGAGCAAGGGGGCAGGAAGCAATCAGCCCCAGCATTTT.

V gene TRBV19 combines with J gene TRBJ2-7; D is unresolved. V lost 2 bases, J lost 2 bases, and 10 bases lay in between. The CDR3 totals 14 residues. The V gene's germline CDR1 is LNHDA and CDR2 SQIVND (reference sequence). CDR3 nucleotides: TGTGCCAGTAGTATACTAGGTAACACCTACGAGCAGTACTTC. It encodes CASSILGNTYEQYF.

The chain employs TRBV4-2 and TRBJ2-4, with unresolved D. Germline lookup yields CDR1 LGHNA and CDR2 YNFKEQ. V lost 8 bases to trimming and J lost 5 bases, with 10 bases between them. CDR3 length: 12 amino acids. The CDR3, as DNA: TGTGCCAGCCGGAGCAACGAAAACATTCAGTACTTC. Encoded protein: CASRSNENIQYF.

This chain uses TRBV19 with TRBJ1-1; D possibly corresponds to TRBD1 (5 bases). The CDR3 is 13 residues long. Germline V lookup: CDR1 LNHDA, CDR2 SQIVND (reference sequence). Trimming removed 2 bases at V and 5 bases at J, with 9 bases between. In nucleotides, the CDR3 is TGTGCCAGTAGTATACAGGGTGATACTGAAGCTTTCTTT. Its translation: CASSIQGDTEAFF.

J is TRBJ1-3 and V is TRBV29-1; D unclear. V was cut by 3 bases and J by 4 bases, with 10 bases left in between. Per germline, CDR1 SQVTM and CDR2 ANQGSEA. This CDR3 has 13 residues. The CDR3 protein is CSVDVSGGNTIYF. Here the CDR3 DNA reads TGCAGCGTTGACGTTAGCGGAGGAAACACCATATATTTT.

The rearrangement links TRBV11-2 to TRBJ2-6; D perhaps matches TRBD1 (6 bases). CDR3 length: 18 residues. Trimming removed 2 bases from V and 1 base from J, with 15 bases in between. The germline V gene has CDR1 SGHAT and CDR2 FQNNGV. The CDR3, as DNA: TGTGCCAGCAGCTTACAAACAGGGATGGGATCTGGGGCCAACGTCCTGACTTTC. Encoded protein: CASSLQTGMGSGANVLTF.

The chain links TRBV6-4 to TRBJ1-2, with D unresolved. CDR1 and CDR2 from the germline V gene are MRHNA and SNTAGT. V was cut by 0 bases and J by 3 bases, with 5 bases left in between. The CDR3 totals 13 residues. The CDR3 DNA reads TGTGCCAGCAGTGACTCCGGACACTATGGCTACACCTTC. This encodes CASSDSGHYGYTF.

This chain connects TRBV5-4 to TRBJ1-1; maybe TRBD1 (5 bases). With 3 bases removed from V and 4 bases from J, the gap between germline ends came to 16 bases. This CDR3 contains 15 residues. CDR1 and CDR2 (germline): SGHNT, YYREEE (reference sequence). CDR3 amino acids: CASSWGLESSTEAFF. The CDR3 DNA reads TGTGCCAGCAGCTGGGGCCTTGAATCGAGCACTGAAGCTTTCTTT.

J is TRBJ1-1 and V is TRBV5-6; TRBD1 is a possible D gene (5 bases). The germline V gene has CDR1 SGHDT and CDR2 YYEEEE. The CDR3 spans 16 residues. The V and J ends lost 1 base and 4 bases respectively, with 17 bases between them. The CDR3 protein is CASSLPAIGAGTEAFF. The CDR3 DNA is TGTGCCAGCAGCTTGCCGGCGATAGGGGCAGGCACTGAAGCTTTCTTT.

This chain uses TRBV5-6 with TRBJ1-1, with D unresolved. Trimming left V 6 bases short and J 1 base short, with 19 bases between. The CDR3 has 16 amino acids. Germline V gene lookup returns CDR1 SGHDT and CDR2 YYEEEE. The CDR3 DNA is TGTGCCAGCATGGTACTCACGGGTAACACGAACACTGAAGCTTTCTTT. The encoded protein is CASMVLTGNTNTEAFF.